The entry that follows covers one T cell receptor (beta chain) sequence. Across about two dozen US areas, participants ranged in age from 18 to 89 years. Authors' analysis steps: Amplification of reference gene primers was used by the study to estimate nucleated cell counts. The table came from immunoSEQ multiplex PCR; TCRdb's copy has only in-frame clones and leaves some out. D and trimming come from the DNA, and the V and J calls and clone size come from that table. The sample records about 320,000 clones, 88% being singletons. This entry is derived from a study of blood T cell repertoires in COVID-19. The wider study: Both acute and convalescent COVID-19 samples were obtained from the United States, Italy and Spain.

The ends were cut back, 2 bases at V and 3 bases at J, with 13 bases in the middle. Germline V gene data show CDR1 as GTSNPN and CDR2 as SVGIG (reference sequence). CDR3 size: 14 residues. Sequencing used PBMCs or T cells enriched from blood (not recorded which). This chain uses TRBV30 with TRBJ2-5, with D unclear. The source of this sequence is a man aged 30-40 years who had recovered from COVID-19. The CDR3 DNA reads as TGTGCCTGGAGTACACCATTTCAGGAAGAGACCCAGTACTTC. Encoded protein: CAWSTPFQEETQYF.